This TCR beta chain emerged from a study of blood T cell repertoires in COVID-19. The germline CDR1 and CDR2 sequences are MDHEN and SYDVKM. Trimming removed 6 bases at V and 3 bases at J, with 17 bases between. CDR3 length: 15 amino acids. Generated by immunoSEQ multiplex PCR, the TCRdb table keeps only in-frame clones and is missing some. The table has under 200,000 clones, roughly 87% seen once. V is TRBV28 and J is TRBJ1-1; perhaps TRBD1 as D (6 bases). Sequencing was carried out using PBMCs or T cells enriched from blood (not recorded which). The TCR comes from a man aged 50 or older who had recovered from COVID-19. The CDR3 DNA follows: TGTGCCAGCAGCGAATGGAAGGGGGTTCACACTGAAGCTTTCTTT. Translation gives CASSEWKGVHTEAFF.